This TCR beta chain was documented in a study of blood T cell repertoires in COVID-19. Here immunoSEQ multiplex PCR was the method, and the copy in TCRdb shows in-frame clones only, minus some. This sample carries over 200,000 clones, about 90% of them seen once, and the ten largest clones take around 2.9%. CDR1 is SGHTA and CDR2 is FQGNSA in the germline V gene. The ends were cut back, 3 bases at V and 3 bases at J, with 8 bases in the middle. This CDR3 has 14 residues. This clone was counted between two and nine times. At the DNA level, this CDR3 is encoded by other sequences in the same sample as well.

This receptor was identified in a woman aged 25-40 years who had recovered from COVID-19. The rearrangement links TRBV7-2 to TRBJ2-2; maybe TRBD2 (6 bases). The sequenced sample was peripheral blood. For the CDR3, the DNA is TGTGCCAGCAGCTTTAGCGGCGACACCGGGGAGCTGTTTTTT. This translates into CASSFSGDTGELFF.